This T cell receptor beta chain was identified during a study of blood T cell repertoires in COVID-19. Study at large: Material from acute and convalescent COVID-19 was sourced from the United States, Italy and Spain.

Only in-frame clones appear in the TCRdb table, and some are missing; sequencing was by immunoSEQ multiplex PCR. The repertoire holds more than 200,000 clones, with 82% as singletons. In this sample, this clone turned up once. The material sequenced was peripheral blood. This TCR was recovered from a woman older than 75 with COVID-19, enrolled during active disease.

Written as DNA, the CDR3 is TGTGCCAGCAGTCTGGACAGTAGCAATCAGCCCCAGCATTTT. Translating gives CASSLDSSNQPQHF. This chain uses TRBV6-6 with TRBJ1-5; D might be TRBD1 (6 bases). This CDR3 contains 14 residues. V was trimmed by 5 bases and J by 0 bases, leaving 8 bases between them. Germline-derived CDR1 and CDR2 are MNHNY and SVGAGI (reference sequence).